This T cell receptor (beta chain) was profiled in a study of naive and memory T cell subsets. The CDR3 is 14 amino acids. The germline V gene has CDR1 MNHNY and CDR2 SVGAGI (reference sequence). V was cut by 6 bases and J by 6 bases, with 12 bases left in between. The SP2 primer and nested alpha and beta constant region primers amplified ligated cDNA in four rounds. MiXCR, applied by TCRdb to the 5' RACE reads, yields one record per CDR3 protein. This table holds 50,000 to 60,000 distinct CDR3 sequences, less than 10% found once. This clonotype was recorded many times. The library had UMIs added by 3' ligation of an oligonucleotide to TCR cDNA. Cells were not sorted; total RNA input targeted about 1 to 1000 ng.

This TCR derives from a female donor in good health. The rearrangement joins TRBV6-6 to TRBJ1-6; D is uncertain. CDR3 sequence (DNA): TGTGCCAGCAGCTATATTAACCTTAATTCACCCCTCCACTTT. It translates to CASSYINLNSPLHF.